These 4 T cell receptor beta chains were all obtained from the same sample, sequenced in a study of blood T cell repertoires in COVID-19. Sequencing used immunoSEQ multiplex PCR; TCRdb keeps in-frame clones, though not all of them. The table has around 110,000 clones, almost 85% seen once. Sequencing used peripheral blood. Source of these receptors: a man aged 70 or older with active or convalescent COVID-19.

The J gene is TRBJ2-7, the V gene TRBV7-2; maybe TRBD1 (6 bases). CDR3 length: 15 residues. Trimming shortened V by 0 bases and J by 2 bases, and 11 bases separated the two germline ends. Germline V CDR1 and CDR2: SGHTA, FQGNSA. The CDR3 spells CASSLARQVPYEQYF. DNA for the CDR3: TGTGCCAGCAGCTTAGCGCGACAGGTACCCTACGAGCAGTACTTC.

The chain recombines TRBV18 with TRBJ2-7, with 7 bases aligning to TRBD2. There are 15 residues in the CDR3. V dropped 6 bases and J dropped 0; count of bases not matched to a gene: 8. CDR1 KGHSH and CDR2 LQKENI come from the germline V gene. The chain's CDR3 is CASSPGLDSSYEQYF. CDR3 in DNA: TGTGCCAGCTCCCCTGGACTAGACAGCTCCTACGAGCAGTACTTC.

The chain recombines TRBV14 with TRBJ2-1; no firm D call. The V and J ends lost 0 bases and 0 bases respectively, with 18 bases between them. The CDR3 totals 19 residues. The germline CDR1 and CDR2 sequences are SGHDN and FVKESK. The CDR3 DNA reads TGTGCCAGCAGCCAAGATGCCCTCCGGGTGGCTAGCTCCTACAATGAGCAGTTCTTC. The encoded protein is CASSQDALRVASSYNEQFF.

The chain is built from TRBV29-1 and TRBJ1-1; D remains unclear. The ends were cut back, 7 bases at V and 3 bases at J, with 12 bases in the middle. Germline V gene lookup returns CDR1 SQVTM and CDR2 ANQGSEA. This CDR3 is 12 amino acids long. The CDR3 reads CSAARVDTEAFF. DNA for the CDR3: TGCAGCGCCGCGAGGGTGGACACTGAAGCTTTCTTT. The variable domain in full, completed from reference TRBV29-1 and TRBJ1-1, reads SAVISQKPSRDICQRGTSLTIQCQVDSQVTMMFWYRQQPGQSLTLIATANQGSEATYESGFVIDKFPISRPNLTFSTLTVSNMSPEDSSIYLCSAARVDTEAFFGQGTRLTVV.